These 30 T cell receptor beta chains were sequenced from one sample in a study of blood T cell repertoires in COVID-19. This table comes from immunoSEQ multiplex PCR, and its TCRdb copy is limited to in-frame clones, with some not included. The table has some 240,000 clones, around 86% seen once. Sample: peripheral blood. These receptors were taken from a man in his sixties who had recovered from COVID-19.

The chain uses TRBV18 and TRBJ1-2; the match to TRBD1 covers 7 bases. The CDR3 runs 16 residues. V was clipped by 2 bases and J by 4 bases; unmatched bases: 10. CDR1 is KGHSH and CDR2 is LQKENI in the germline V gene. CDR3 sequence (DNA): TGTGCCAGCTCACCAGGTTCATCAGGGGGGCCCTATGGCTACACCTTC. Translation: CASSPGSSGGPYGYTF.

The V gene is TRBV10-3, the J gene TRBJ2-2, with TRBD1 matching over 10 bases. Germline V gene data show CDR1 as ENHRY and CDR2 as SYGVKD. The CDR3 has 15 residues. J gave up 5 bases and V 2 bases, and 2 bases lay outside the gene matches. The CDR3 DNA is TGTGCCATCAGTGAGGGGACAGGGGAGACCGGGGAGCTGTTTTTT. Translating gives CAISEGTGETGELFF.

The chain links TRBV5-6 to TRBJ2-5; tentatively, D is TRBD2 (6 bases). Germline CDR1 is SGHDT and CDR2 is YYEEEE. CDR3 length equals 14 residues. V shed 3 bases and J shed 4 bases, with 13 bases lying between them. The chain's CDR3 is CASSWGNGGETQYF. The CDR3 DNA reads TGTGCCAGCAGCTGGGGTAACGGGGGAGAGACCCAGTACTTC.

The chain links TRBV29-1 to TRBJ1-1; 7 bases fit TRBD1. V gave up 5 bases and J gave up 1 base; unmatched junction bases: 7. Per germline, CDR1 SQVTM and CDR2 ANQGSEA. This CDR3 has 14 residues. CDR3 in DNA: TGCAGCGTTAAGGGGGCGCGCAGGAACACTGAAGCTTTCTTT. Encoded protein: CSVKGARRNTEAFF.

In its sample, this clone was seen once. The chain joins TRBV6-1 to TRBJ2-7; D perhaps matches TRBD2 (7 bases). The V gene lost 3 bases and the J gene lost 2 bases, with 11 bases spanning the gap. Germline CDR1 MNHNS, CDR2 SASEGT. The CDR3 has 14 amino acids. The CDR3 DNA is TGTGCCAGCAGTGAGGGAGGGGGGGCCTACGAGCAGTACTTC. It yields the protein CASSEGGGAYEQYF.

The chain is built from TRBV9 and TRBJ2-1, with 7 bases lining up with TRBD2. Germline CDR1 reads SGDLS; CDR2 reads YYNGEE. The CDR3 is 16 residues long. J was trimmed by 5 bases and V by 4 bases; bases with no gene match: 12. The CDR3 nucleotides are TGTGCCAGCAGCTCCCGGGGGTCTAGCGGAAACAATGAGCAGTTCTTC. Translation: CASSSRGSSGNNEQFF.

This clone was seen just once. V gene TRBV7-2 combines with J gene TRBJ2-1, with TRBD2 identical over 9 bases. This CDR3 spans 15 amino acids. Germline lookup yields CDR1 SGHTA and CDR2 FQGNSA. With V trimmed by 4 bases and J by 6 bases, 7 bases remained unmatched. CDR3 region: CASSWDSGSRNEQFF. The CDR3 nucleotides are TGTGCCAGCAGCTGGGATAGCGGGAGCCGCAATGAGCAGTTCTTC.

This chain links TRBV7-2 with TRBJ2-1; TRBD2 matches 7 bases. The CDR3 extends over 15 amino acids. In germline, CDR1 is SGHTA, CDR2 FQGNSA. J gave up 4 bases and V 5 bases, and 8 bases lay outside the gene matches. The CDR3 region has the DNA TGTGCCAGCAGCCAACAGCGGGGCCGATACAATGAGCAGTTCTTC. This sequence encodes CASSQQRGRYNEQFF.

The chain carries TRBV10-3 and TRBJ2-1, with TRBD2 as a possible D gene (7 bases). Trimming cost V 9 bases and J 4 bases, with 22 bases left between them. This CDR3 region has 16 residues. Germline CDR1 and CDR2: ENHRY and SYGVKD. CDR3 residues: CAMRGGGKTTYNEQFF. In nucleotides, the CDR3 is TGTGCCATGAGAGGGGGGGGCAAGACAACTTACAATGAGCAGTTCTTC.

Turning to this clone: The junction departs from germline at one end; a sequencing error may be responsible. This rearrangement joins TRBV20-1 to TRBJ2-7, with a weak D call TRBD1 (7 bases). Germline-derived CDR1 and CDR2 are DFQATT and SNEGSKA (reference sequence). This CDR3 contains 9 residues. CDR3 DNA sequence: TGCAGTGCTAGTGGAGGGGGCCACTTC. It is translated as CSASGGGHF.

The chain carries TRBV24-1 and TRBJ2-2; 10 bases are a match to TRBD2. The CDR3 has 18 amino acids. CDR1 KGHDR and CDR2 SFDVKD come from the germline V gene. With 3 bases clipped from V and 8 bases from J, the junction kept 14 bases outside the gene matches. This CDR3 is CATSDRTYSGRAGGELFF. In DNA, the CDR3 is TGTGCCACCAGTGATCGAACCTACAGCGGGAGGGCCGGAGGGGAGCTGTTTTTT.

The chain uses TRBV5-1 and TRBJ1-4; 9 bases fit TRBD1. CDR1 and CDR2 from the germline V gene are SGHRS and YFSETQ. The CDR3 has 14 amino acids. With V trimmed by 4 bases and J by 5 bases, 3 bases remained unmatched. As DNA, the CDR3 is TGCGCCAGCAGCCCGACAGGGGGAAATGAAAAACTGTTTTTT. This sequence encodes CASSPTGGNEKLFF.

This rearrangement joins TRBV7-3 to TRBJ1-4, with D possibly TRBD1 on 5 matching bases. Germline V gene data show CDR1 as SGHTA and CDR2 as FQGTGA. Trimming took off 5 bases at V and 0 bases at J, with 16 bases between the two ends. CDR3 length equals 17 residues. CDR3 sequence reads: CASSNPEGFATNEKLFF. The CDR3 DNA reads TGTGCCAGCAGCAATCCGGAGGGGTTTGCAACTAATGAAAAACTGTTTTTT.

This sequence joins TRBV29-1 and TRBJ2-7; D not resolved. V was cut by 6 bases and J by 1 base, with 16 bases left in between. This CDR3 is 14 amino acids long. The V gene's germline CDR1 is SQVTM and CDR2 ANQGSEA. In DNA form, the CDR3 reads TGCAGCGTGCTGACTTTCCCCCCTTCCTACGAGCAGTACTTC. Encoded protein: CSVLTFPPSYEQYF.

This clone showed up just once. The chain carries TRBV28 and TRBJ1-5; 7 bases align to TRBD1. Germline lookup yields CDR1 MDHEN and CDR2 SYDVKM. CDR3 length equals 16 residues. V lost 1 base and J lost 4; bases outside the gene matches: 7. The CDR3 protein is CASSLSGQDLNQPQHF. Here the CDR3 DNA reads TGTGCCAGCAGTTTATCCGGACAGGACCTAAATCAGCCCCAGCATTTT. The entire variable domain, with the rest obtained from reference TRBV28 and TRBJ1-5, is as follows: DVKVTQSSRYLVKRTGEKVFLECVQDMDHENMFWYRQDPGLGLRLIYFSYDVKMKEKGDIPEGYSVSREKKERFSLILESASTNQTSMYLCASSLSGQDLNQPQHFGDGTRLSIL.

The rearrangement uses TRBV5-6 and TRBJ2-7; D perhaps matches TRBD1 (5 bases). Germline V gene sequence: CDR1 SGHDT, CDR2 YYEEEE. The CDR3 runs 14 residues. V was cut by 3 bases and J by 7 bases, with 17 bases left in between. The CDR3 sequence is CASSSAGSYYEQYF. CDR3 coding DNA: TGTGCCAGCAGCTCGGCAGGGTCATATTATGAGCAGTACTTC.

This chain joins TRBV18 and TRBJ1-5, with a tentative D call TRBD1 (5 bases). Germline assignment: CDR1 KGHSH and CDR2 LQKENI. V was shortened by 3 bases and J by 2 bases, with 8 bases between the two germline ends. The CDR3 runs to 14 residues. CDR3 DNA: TGTGCCAGCTCACCGACACAGGGCAATCAGCCCCAGCATTTT. Its protein product is CASSPTQGNQPQHF. Variable domain in full (rest from reference TRBV18 and TRBJ1-5): NAGVMQNPRHLVRRRGQEARLRCSPMKGHSHVYWYRQLPEEGLKFMVYLQKENIIDESGMPKERFSAEFPKEGPSILRIQQVVRGDSAAYFCASSPTQGNQPQHFGDGTRLSIL.

This sequence joins TRBV5-1 and TRBJ1-3; D is possibly TRBD1 (6 bases). The CDR3 sequence is 16 residues long. V lost 4 bases and J lost 0, with 14 bases in between. Germline lookup yields CDR1 SGHRS and CDR2 YFSETQ. CDR3 protein: CASSGGDTHSGNTIYF. The CDR3 nucleotides are TGCGCCAGCAGCGGGGGCGACACACACTCTGGAAACACCATATATTTT.

The genes are TRBV3-1 (or the pseudogene TRBV3-2) and TRBJ2-2, with 10 bases matching TRBD2. Germline V gives CDR1 LGHDT, CDR2 YNNKEL (reference sequence). V lost 1 base to trimming and J lost 4 bases; unmatched junction nucleotides: 3. The CDR3 contains 16 residues. The CDR3 spells CASSQGGLAITGELFF. CDR3 DNA: TGTGCCAGCAGCCAAGGGGGACTAGCGATCACCGGGGAGCTGTTTTTT.

The chain is built from TRBV7-3 and TRBJ2-3; D not resolved. V dropped 6 bases and J dropped 2 bases, with 12 bases sitting between them. In germline, CDR1 is SGHTA, CDR2 FQGTGA. This CDR3 spans 14 amino acids. CDR3 in DNA: TGTGCCAGCAGTCCGGGTAGGAACACAGATACGCAGTATTTT. Its protein is CASSPGRNTDTQYF.

The chain employs TRBV28 and TRBJ2-3; D ambiguous. The CDR3 runs 15 residues. The germline V gene has CDR1 MDHEN and CDR2 SYDVKM. V gave up 2 bases and J gave up 0 bases, with 9 bases separating them. The DNA of the CDR3 is TGTGCCAGCAGTTTAGGCGGAGCTAGCACAGATACGCAGTATTTT. Protein: CASSLGGASTDTQYF.

The chain couples TRBV7-9 to TRBJ1-2, with 9 bases matching TRBD1. The CDR3 loop spans 18 amino acids. Germline-derived CDR1 and CDR2 are SEHNR and FQNEAQ (reference sequence). V was pared by 0 bases and J by 3 bases, with 11 bases of the junction left unmatched. The CDR3 spells CASSLATGGSGRYYGYTF. The CDR3 DNA is TGTGCCAGCAGCTTAGCGACAGGGGGTTCCGGCAGATACTATGGCTACACCTTC.

The chain is built from TRBV14 and TRBJ1-1; no definite D call. The CDR3 has 14 residues. Trimming shortened V by 4 bases and J by 2 bases, and 11 bases separated the two germline ends. The V gene's germline CDR1 is SGHDN and CDR2 FVKESK. This chain's CDR3 is CASSPLSRNTEAFF. In DNA form, the CDR3 reads TGTGCCAGCAGCCCCCTTAGTCGCAACACTGAAGCTTTCTTT.

The genes are TRBV6-5 and TRBJ1-6; D is unclear. V lost 6 bases and J lost 7, with 13 bases in between. Germline V gene sequence: CDR1 MNHEY, CDR2 SVGAGI. The CDR3 length is 14 residues. CDR3 amino acids: CASSPGINNSPLHF. The CDR3 DNA reads TGTGCCAGCAGCCCCGGGATAAACAATTCACCCCTCCACTTT.

CDR3 bases: TGTGCCAGCACCCCTTGTAGGGGGCAGGTCTCCTACGAGCAGTACTTC. Amino acid sequence: CASTPCRGQVSYEQYF. The chain is built from TRBV27 and TRBJ2-7; 7 nucleotides match TRBD1. With V trimmed by 7 bases and J by 0 bases, 12 bases remained unmatched. The CDR3 has 16 amino acids. Per germline, CDR1 MNHEY and CDR2 SMNVEV (reference sequence).

The chain employs TRBV6-5 and TRBJ1-2; D might be TRBD1 (6 bases). CDR3 length: 13 amino acids. V gave up 2 bases and J gave up 2 bases, with 6 bases separating them. Per the germline V gene, CDR1 is MNHEY and CDR2 is SVGAGI. The CDR3 spells CASSYTGNYGYTF. CDR3 bases: TGTGCCAGCAGTTACACAGGGAACTATGGCTACACCTTC.

The V gene is TRBV4-3, the J gene TRBJ2-1; a possible D gene is TRBD2 (7 bases). The germline CDR1 and CDR2 sequences are LGHNA and YSLEER. V lost 0 bases and J lost 8, with 17 bases in between. CDR3 length: 16 amino acids. The CDR3 sequence: CASSQDHPGGGYEQFF. Here the CDR3 DNA reads TGCGCCAGCAGCCAAGATCATCCGGGGGGCGGCTATGAGCAGTTCTTC.

V usage is TRBV5-1 and J usage is TRBJ1-4, with 7 bases lining up with TRBD1. Germline CDR1 is SGHRS and CDR2 is YFSETQ. The CDR3 length is 14 residues. V trimming: 1 base; J trimming: 7 bases; junction bases outside the gene matches: 4. The CDR3 sequence is CASSLQGVAEKLFF. CDR3 coding DNA: TGCGCCAGCAGCTTGCAGGGGGTAGCTGAAAAACTGTTTTTT.

J is TRBJ1-5 and V is TRBV2, with 7 bases aligning to TRBD1. V shed 6 bases, J shed 9 bases, and the junction held 8 bases outside the gene matches. CDR1 is SNHLY, CDR2 FYNNEI, per germline. The CDR3 is made up of 13 amino acids. The CDR3 bases are TGTGCCAGCAGCGGGACAGACGAGCGGCCCCAGCATTTT. Its translation is CASSGTDERPQHF.

This chain connects TRBV18 to TRBJ2-3; D is possibly TRBD1 (6 bases). CDR3 length equals 15 residues. V lost 1 base and J lost 2, with 10 bases in between. The germline V gene encodes CDR1 KGHSH and CDR2 LQKENI. Written as DNA, the CDR3 is TGTGCCAGCTCACCACGGGGGCGGGCCACAGATACGCAGTATTTT. It translates to CASSPRGRATDTQYF.